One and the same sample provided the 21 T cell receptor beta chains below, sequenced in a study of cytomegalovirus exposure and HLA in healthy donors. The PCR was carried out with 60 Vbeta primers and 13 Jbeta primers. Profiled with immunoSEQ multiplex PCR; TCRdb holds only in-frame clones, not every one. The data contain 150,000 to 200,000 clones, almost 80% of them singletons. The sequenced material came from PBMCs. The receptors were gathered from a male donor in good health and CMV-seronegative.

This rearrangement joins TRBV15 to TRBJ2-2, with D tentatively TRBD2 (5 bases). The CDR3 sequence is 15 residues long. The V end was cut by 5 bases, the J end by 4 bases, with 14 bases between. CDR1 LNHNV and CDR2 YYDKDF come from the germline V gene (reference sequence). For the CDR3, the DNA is TGTGCCACCAGCGCCTCGAGGGTCGGCACCGGGGAGCTGTTTTTT. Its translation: CATSASRVGTGELFF.

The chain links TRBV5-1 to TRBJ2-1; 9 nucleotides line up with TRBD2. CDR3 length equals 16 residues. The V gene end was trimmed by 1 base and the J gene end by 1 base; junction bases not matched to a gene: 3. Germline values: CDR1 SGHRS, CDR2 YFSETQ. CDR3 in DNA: TGCGCCAGCAGCTTGATAGCGGGAGTATCCTACAATGAGCAGTTCTTC. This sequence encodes CASSLIAGVSYNEQFF.

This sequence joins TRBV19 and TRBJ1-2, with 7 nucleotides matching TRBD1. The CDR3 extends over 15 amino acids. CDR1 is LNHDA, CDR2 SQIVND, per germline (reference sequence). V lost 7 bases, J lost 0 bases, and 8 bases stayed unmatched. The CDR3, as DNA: TGTGCCAGTATAAGAGGGCAGGGGGCTAACTATGGCTACACCTTC. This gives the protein CASIRGQGANYGYTF. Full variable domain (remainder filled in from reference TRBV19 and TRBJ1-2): DGGITQSPKYLFRKEGQNVTLSCEQNLNHDAMYWYRQDPGQGLRLIYYSQIVNDFQKGDIAEGYSVSREKKESFPLTVTSAQKNPTAFYLCASIRGQGANYGYTFGSGTRLTVV.

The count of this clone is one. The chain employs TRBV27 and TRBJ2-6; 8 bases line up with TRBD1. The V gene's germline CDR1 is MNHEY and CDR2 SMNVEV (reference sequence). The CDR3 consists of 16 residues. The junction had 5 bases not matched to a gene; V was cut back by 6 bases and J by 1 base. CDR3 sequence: CASRTGAKSGANVLTF. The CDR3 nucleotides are TGTGCCAGCAGGACAGGGGCTAAATCTGGGGCCAACGTCCTGACTTTC.

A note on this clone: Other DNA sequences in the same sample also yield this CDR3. CDR3 sequence: CASSEPVYPYEQYF. The CDR3 region has the DNA TGTGCCAGCAGTGAACCCGTCTACCCCTACGAGCAGTACTTC. The chain is built from TRBV2 and TRBJ2-7; D not certain. CDR1 is SNHLY and CDR2 is FYNNEI in the germline V gene. The CDR3 has 14 residues. Trimming removed 2 bases at V and 2 bases at J, with 10 bases between.

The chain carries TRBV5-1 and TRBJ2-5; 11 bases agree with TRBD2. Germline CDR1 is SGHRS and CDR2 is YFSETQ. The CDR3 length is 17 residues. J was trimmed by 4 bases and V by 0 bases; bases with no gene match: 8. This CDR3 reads CASSLGSTTSGVETQYF. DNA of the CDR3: TGCGCCAGCAGCTTGGGGTCAACGACTAGCGGGGTAGAGACCCAGTACTTC.

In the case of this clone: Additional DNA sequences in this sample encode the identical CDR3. The CDR3 loop reads CASSLGSSYEQYF. The CDR3 bases are TGTGCCAGCAGCTTGGGCAGCTCCTACGAGCAGTACTTC. The chain carries TRBV5-6 and TRBJ2-7; D call uncertain. From germline, CDR1 is SGHDT and CDR2 YYEEEE. The CDR3 length is 13 residues. Trimming shortened V by 0 bases and J by 0 bases, and 4 bases separated the two germline ends.

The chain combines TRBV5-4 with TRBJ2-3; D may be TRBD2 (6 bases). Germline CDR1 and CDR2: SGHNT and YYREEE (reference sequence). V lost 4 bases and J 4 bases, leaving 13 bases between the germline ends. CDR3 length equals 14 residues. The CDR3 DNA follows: TGTGCCAGCAGCCGATGGGAGGCCGCAGATACGCAGTATTTT. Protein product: CASSRWEAADTQYF.

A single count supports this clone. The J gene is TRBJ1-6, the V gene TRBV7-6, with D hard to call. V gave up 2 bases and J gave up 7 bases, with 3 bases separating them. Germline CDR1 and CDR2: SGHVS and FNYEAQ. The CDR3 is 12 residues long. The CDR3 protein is CASSLSNSPLHF. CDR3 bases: TGTGCCAGCAGCTTATCAAATTCACCCCTCCACTTT.

Here the CDR3 DNA reads TGTGCCAGCAGTTATTTGGGACAGAGCTCCTACGAGCAGTACTTC. This translates into CASSYLGQSSYEQYF. The rearrangement joins TRBV6-5 to TRBJ2-7, with 7 bases aligning to TRBD1. After removal of 3 bases from V and 0 bases from J, the junction contained 5 bases not matched to a gene. This CDR3 comprises 15 residues. Germline values: CDR1 MNHEY, CDR2 SVGAGI.

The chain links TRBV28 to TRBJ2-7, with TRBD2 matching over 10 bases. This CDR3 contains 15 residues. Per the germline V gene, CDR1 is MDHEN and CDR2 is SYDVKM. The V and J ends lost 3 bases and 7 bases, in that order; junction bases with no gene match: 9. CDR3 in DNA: TGTGCCAGCAGTTTGTTCCCTAGCGGGAGTCGAGAGCAGTACTTC. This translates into CASSLFPSGSREQYF.

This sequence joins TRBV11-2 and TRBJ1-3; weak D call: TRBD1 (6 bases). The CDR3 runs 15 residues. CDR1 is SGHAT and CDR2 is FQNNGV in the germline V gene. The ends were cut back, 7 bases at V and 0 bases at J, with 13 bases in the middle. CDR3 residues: CASTRGRGSGNTIYF. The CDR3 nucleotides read TGTGCCAGCACTCGGGGCAGGGGCTCTGGAAACACCATATATTTT.

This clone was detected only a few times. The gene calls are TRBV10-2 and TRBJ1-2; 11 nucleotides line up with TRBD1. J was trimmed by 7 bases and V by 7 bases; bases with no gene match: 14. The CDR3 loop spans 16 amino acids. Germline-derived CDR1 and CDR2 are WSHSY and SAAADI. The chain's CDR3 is CASKGTGQGGIGGYTF. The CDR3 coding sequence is TGCGCCAGCAAGGGGACGGGACAGGGGGGAATCGGTGGCTACACCTTC.

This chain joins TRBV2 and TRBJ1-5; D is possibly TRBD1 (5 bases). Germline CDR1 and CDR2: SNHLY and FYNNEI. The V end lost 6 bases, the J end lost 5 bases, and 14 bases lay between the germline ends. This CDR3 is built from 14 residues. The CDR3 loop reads CASRPQVGHQPQHF. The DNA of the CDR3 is TGTGCCAGCAGGCCACAGGTAGGCCATCAGCCCCAGCATTTT.

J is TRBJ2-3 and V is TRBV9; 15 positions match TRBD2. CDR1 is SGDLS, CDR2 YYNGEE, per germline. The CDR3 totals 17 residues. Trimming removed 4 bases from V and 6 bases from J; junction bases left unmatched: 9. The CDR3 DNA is TGTGCCAGCAGCTTTGGACTAGCGGGAGGGCCTGGGGATACGCAGTATTTT. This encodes CASSFGLAGGPGDTQYF.

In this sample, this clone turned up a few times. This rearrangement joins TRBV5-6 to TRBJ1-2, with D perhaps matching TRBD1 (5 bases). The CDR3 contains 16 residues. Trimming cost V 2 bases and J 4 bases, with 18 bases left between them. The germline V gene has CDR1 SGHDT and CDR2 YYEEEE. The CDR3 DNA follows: TGTGCCAGCAGCTTCATTTTAGGAGGCGGGGGCTATGGCTACACCTTC. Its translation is CASSFILGGGGYGYTF.

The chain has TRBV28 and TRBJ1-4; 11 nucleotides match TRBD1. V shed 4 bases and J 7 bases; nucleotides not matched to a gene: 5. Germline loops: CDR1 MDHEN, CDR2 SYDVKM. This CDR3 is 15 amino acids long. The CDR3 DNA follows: TGTGCCAGCAGTTCGCCCGGGACAGGGGGTGAAAAACTGTTTTTT. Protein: CASSSPGTGGEKLFF.

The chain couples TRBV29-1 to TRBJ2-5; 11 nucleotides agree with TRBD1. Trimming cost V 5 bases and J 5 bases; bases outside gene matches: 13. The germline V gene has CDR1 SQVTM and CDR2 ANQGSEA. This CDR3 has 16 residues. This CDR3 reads CSVFAGQGAVRETQYF. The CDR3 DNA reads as TGCAGCGTTTTTGCCGGACAGGGGGCTGTTCGGGAGACCCAGTACTTC.

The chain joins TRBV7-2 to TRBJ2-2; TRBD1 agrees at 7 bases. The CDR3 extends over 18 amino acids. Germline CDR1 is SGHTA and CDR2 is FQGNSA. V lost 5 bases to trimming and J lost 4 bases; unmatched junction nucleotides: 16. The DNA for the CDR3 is TGTGCCAGCAGCCCGAGAAGGTCCGGGACAGAGAGCACCGGGGAGCTGTTTTTT. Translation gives CASSPRRSGTESTGELFF.

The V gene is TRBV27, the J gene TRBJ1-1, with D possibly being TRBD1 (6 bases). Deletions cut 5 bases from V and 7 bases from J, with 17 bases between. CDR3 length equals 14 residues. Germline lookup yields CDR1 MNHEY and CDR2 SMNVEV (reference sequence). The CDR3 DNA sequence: TGTGCCAGCAGTCTAAATGGGGGGGCAGTTGAAGCTTTCTTT. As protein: CASSLNGGAVEAFF.

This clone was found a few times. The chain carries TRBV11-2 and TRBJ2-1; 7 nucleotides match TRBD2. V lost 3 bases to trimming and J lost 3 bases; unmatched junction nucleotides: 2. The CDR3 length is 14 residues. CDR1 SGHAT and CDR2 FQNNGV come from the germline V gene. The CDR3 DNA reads TGTGCCAGCAGCTTGTGGGAGGGCTACAATGAGCAGTTCTTC. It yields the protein CASSLWEGYNEQFF.